A selection of T cell receptor beta chains follows, all from one sample in a study of early T cells in non-severe SARS-CoV-2 infection. TCRdb fed the 5' RACE reads into MiXCR, producing one record per CDR3 protein. Altogether about 56,000 distinct CDR3 sequences are present, over 12% being singletons, with the ten largest covering over 4%. The specimen was whole blood, collected at baseline. Receptors were obtained from an adult who was a healthcare worker with PCR-confirmed SARS-CoV-2 infection or an uninfected control (not recorded which). Each CDR3 is given with its conserved first and last residue. Fields, in order: J gene, V gene, D gene, clone size, CDR3 DNA, CDR3 protein. A D gene is named only where the DNA matches it firmly. Size is omitted from some rows. Given values are once, few, many or a class for expanded clones.

TRBJ1-1,TRBV5-1,.,few,TGCGCCAGCAGACGGGTGGGAGGGAACACTGAAGCTTTCTTT,CASRRVGGNTEAFF
TRBJ1-2,TRBV12-3/TRBV12-4,.,.,TGTGCCAGCAGTCGACAGGATGGCTACACCTTC,CASSRQDGYTF
TRBJ2-1,TRBV7-8,.,few,TGTGCCAGCAGCTTCCGACAGGACCGGAGCTCCTACAATGAGCAGTTCTTC,CASSFRQDRSSYNEQFF
TRBJ2-5,TRBV11-2,.,few,TGTGCCAGCAGCTTATGGGTGGGGGCCCAAGAGACCCAGTACTTC,CASSLWVGAQETQYF
TRBJ2-7,TRBV4-1,.,.,TGCGCCAGCAGCCAAGTTGAAGGGGGGGCGTTCGAGCAGTACTTC,CASSQVEGGAFEQYF
TRBJ2-1,TRBV19,TRBD2,few,TGTGCCAGTTCCCCAGTTGGCGGGAGTGTCGATGAGCAGTTCTTC,CASSPVGGSVDEQFF
TRBJ1-1,TRBV30,TRBD1,.,TGTGCCTGGAAAGTAACAGGGGACACTGAAGCTTTCTTT,CAWKVTGDTEAFF
TRBJ2-3,TRBV2,.,few,TGTGCCAGCAGTGAAACCCCCGGGGTCACAGATACGCAGTATTTT,CASSETPGVTDTQYF
TRBJ1-2,TRBV19,.,few,TGTGCCAGTAGCCCCGGGGTGAGGTCTGGCTACACCTTC,CASSPGVRSGYTF
TRBJ2-3,TRBV10-3,.,.,TGTGCCACAGAGGGGGGGCCGACAGATACGCAGTATTTT,CATEGGPTDTQYF
TRBJ1-4,TRBV6-2/TRBV6-3,.,few,TGTGCCAGCAGTCGCAGAGCGGTCGAAAAACTGTTTTTT,CASSRRAVEKLFF
TRBJ2-7,TRBV2,.,many,TGTGCCAGCCTTGACGTTGTGGACAGACCCTACGAGCAGTACTTC,CASLDVVDRPYEQYF
TRBJ2-3,TRBV6-5,.,.,TGTGCCAGCAGCCAAGGACAGCCACGCACAGATACGCAGTATTTT,CASSQGQPRTDTQYF
TRBJ1-6,TRBV10-3,.,many,TGTGCCACCCGCAGGGGATATAATTCACCCCTCCACTTT,CATRRGYNSPLHF
TRBJ2-5,TRBV20-1,.,few,TGCAGTGCTCCCTGGGCAGGGAGAGAGACCCAGTACTTC,CSAPWAGRETQYF
TRBJ1-1,TRBV11-3,TRBD1,.,TGTGCCAGCACCGTTGGACAGGGTCTCAACACTGAAGCTTTCTTT,CASTVGQGLNTEAFF